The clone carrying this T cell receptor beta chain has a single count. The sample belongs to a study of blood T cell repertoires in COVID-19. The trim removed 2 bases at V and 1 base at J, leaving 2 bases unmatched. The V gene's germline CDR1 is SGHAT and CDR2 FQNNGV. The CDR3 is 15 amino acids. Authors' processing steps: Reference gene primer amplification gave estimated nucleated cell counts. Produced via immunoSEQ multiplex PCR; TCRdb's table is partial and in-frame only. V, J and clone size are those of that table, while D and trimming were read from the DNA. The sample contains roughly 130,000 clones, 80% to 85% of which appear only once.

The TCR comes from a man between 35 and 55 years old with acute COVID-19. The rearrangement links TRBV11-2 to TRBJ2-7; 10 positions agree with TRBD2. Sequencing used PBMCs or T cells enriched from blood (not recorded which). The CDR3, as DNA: TGTGCCAGCAGCTTACTAGCGGGAGAATCCTACGAGCAGTACTTC. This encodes CASSLLAGESYEQYF.